A selection of T cell receptor beta chains follows, all from one sample in a study of OX40 agonist ivuxolimab in advanced cancers. Assay: immunoSEQ multiplex PCR; the TCRdb copy retains only in-frame clones and omits some. The top ten hold around an eighth of the sample, which has around 40,000 clones, approximately 86% seen once. This sample comprised CD4+ or CD8+ T cells sorted from blood, obtained in a trial of the OX40 agonist ivuxolimab. The receptors originated from an adult with an advanced solid tumor such as melanoma, head and neck, liver or kidney cancer. The CDR3 runs from the conserved cysteine through the conserved F or W. Each record gives: clone size, V gene, J gene, D gene, CDR3 protein. D genes are given only for firm matches. Some rows have no size entry. The others give once, few or many, or a class for an expanded clone.

clone_size: .
v_call: TRBV28
j_call: TRBJ2-3
d_call: .
cdr3_aa: CASSPRGRGHTDTQYF

clone_size: .
v_call: TRBV11-2
j_call: TRBJ2-7
d_call: TRBD2
cdr3_aa: CASSWTSGSYEQYF

clone_size: .
v_call: TRBV5-4
j_call: TRBJ1-1
d_call: .
cdr3_aa: CASSSTGNTEAFF

clone_size: .
v_call: TRBV10-3
j_call: TRBJ1-1
d_call: .
cdr3_aa: CATISGSTEAFF

clone_size: .
v_call: TRBV4-3
j_call: TRBJ2-7
d_call: TRBD2
cdr3_aa: CASSQDRASGGGYEQYF

clone_size: few
v_call: TRBV27
j_call: TRBJ2-2
d_call: TRBD2
cdr3_aa: CASSLGTRGIGELFF

clone_size: .
v_call: TRBV9
j_call: TRBJ1-6
d_call: .
cdr3_aa: CASSVGADVTPLHF

clone_size: once
v_call: TRBV27
j_call: TRBJ1-2
d_call: TRBD1
cdr3_aa: CASTRAGGAGYGYTF

clone_size: .
v_call: TRBV7-8
j_call: TRBJ2-5
d_call: TRBD2
cdr3_aa: CASSPKNLAGEIGETQYF

clone_size: .
v_call: TRBV29-1
j_call: TRBJ2-1
d_call: .
cdr3_aa: CSVGRLLPPRSGNEQFF

clone_size: .
v_call: TRBV11-2
j_call: TRBJ2-7
d_call: .
cdr3_aa: CASSLRSGGLDEQYF

clone_size: .
v_call: TRBV27
j_call: TRBJ1-1
d_call: .
cdr3_aa: CASSLWRGGEAFF

clone_size: .
v_call: TRBV5-5
j_call: TRBJ1-1
d_call: TRBD1
cdr3_aa: CASRITGGAWPEAFF

clone_size: .
v_call: TRBV7-9
j_call: TRBJ2-2
d_call: TRBD2
cdr3_aa: CASSIGRGHTGELFF

clone_size: many
v_call: TRBV7-9
j_call: TRBJ1-4
d_call: .
cdr3_aa: CASSLDPKGRDPNEKLFF

clone_size: .
v_call: TRBV2
j_call: TRBJ2-7
d_call: TRBD2
cdr3_aa: CASLGLARSGYEQYF

clone_size: .
v_call: TRBV7-8
j_call: TRBJ1-5
d_call: .
cdr3_aa: CASRSDRYSNQPQHF

clone_size: .
v_call: TRBV4-1
j_call: TRBJ2-1
d_call: .
cdr3_aa: CASSPQGRGSDEQFF

clone_size: .
v_call: TRBV10-3
j_call: TRBJ2-1
d_call: TRBD2
cdr3_aa: CAISNSSGAGNEQFF

clone_size: .
v_call: TRBV19
j_call: TRBJ1-2
d_call: .
cdr3_aa: CASKVTGIHRGYTF

clone_size: .
v_call: TRBV5-1
j_call: TRBJ1-1
d_call: .
cdr3_aa: CASSISGGTEAFF

clone_size: .
v_call: TRBV19
j_call: TRBJ2-5
d_call: TRBD1
cdr3_aa: CASSIVQGETQYF

clone_size: .
v_call: TRBV2
j_call: TRBJ1-1
d_call: .
cdr3_aa: CASSEVSSMNTEAFF

clone_size: .
v_call: TRBV6-1
j_call: TRBJ2-7
d_call: TRBD1
cdr3_aa: CASSPGQADYEQYF

clone_size: once
v_call: TRBV4-1
j_call: TRBJ1-2
d_call: .
cdr3_aa: CASSQVEGAYGYTF